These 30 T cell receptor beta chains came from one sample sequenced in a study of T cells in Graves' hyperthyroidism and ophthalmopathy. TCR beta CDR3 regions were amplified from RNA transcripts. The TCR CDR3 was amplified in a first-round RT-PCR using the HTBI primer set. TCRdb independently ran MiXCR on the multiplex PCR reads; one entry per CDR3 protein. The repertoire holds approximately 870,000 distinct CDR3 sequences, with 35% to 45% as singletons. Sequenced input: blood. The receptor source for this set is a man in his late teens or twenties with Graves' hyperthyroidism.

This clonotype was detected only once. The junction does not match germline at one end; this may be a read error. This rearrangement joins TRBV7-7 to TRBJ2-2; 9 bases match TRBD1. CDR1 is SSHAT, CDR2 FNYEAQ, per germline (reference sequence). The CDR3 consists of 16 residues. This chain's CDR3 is CASSLATGGYDGELFF. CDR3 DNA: TGTGCTAGCAGCTTAGCAACAGGGGGCTATGACGGGGAGCTGTTTTTT.

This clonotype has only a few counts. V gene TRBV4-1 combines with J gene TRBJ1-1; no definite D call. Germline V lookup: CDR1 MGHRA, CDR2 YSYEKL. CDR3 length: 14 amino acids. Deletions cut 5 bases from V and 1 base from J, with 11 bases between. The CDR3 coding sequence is TGCGCCAGCAGCGGATTCACAGAGAACACTGAAGCTTTCTTT. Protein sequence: CASSGFTENTEAFF.

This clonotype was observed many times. The CDR3 DNA reads TGTGCCAGCCAGCACCACTACGAGCAGTACTTC. Its translation: CASQHHYEQYF. The V gene is TRBV6-1, the J gene TRBJ2-7; D not certain. Trimming removed 8 bases at V and 3 bases at J, with 8 bases between. Germline-derived CDR1 and CDR2 are MNHNS and SASEGT. The length of the CDR3 is 11 residues.

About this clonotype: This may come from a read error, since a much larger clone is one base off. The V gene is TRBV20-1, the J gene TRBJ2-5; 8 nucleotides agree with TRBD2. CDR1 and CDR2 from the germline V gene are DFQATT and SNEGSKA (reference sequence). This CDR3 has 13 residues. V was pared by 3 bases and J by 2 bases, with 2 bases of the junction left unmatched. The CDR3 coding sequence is TGCAGTGCTAGCGGGGGGGGGCAAGAGACCCAGTACTTC. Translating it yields CSASGGGQETQYF.

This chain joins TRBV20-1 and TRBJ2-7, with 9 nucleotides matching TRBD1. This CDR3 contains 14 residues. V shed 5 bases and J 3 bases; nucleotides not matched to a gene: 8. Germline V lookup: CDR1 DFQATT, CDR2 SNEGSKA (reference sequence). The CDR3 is CSASGTGTLYEQYF. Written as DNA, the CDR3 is TGCAGTGCTTCCGGGACAGGGACCCTCTACGAGCAGTACTTC.

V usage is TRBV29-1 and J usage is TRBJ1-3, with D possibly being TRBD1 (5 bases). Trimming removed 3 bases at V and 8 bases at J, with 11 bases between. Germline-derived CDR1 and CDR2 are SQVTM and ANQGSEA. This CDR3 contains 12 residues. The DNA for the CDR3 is TGCAGCGTTGATAACCGGGGGGACACCATATATTTT. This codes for CSVDNRGDTIYF.

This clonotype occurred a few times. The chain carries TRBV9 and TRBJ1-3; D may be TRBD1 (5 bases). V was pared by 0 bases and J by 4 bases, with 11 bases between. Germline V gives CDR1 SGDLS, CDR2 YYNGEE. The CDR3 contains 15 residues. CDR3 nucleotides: TGTGCCAGCAGCGTAGGGGGGGAGCCGGGAAACACCATATATTTT. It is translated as CASSVGGEPGNTIYF.

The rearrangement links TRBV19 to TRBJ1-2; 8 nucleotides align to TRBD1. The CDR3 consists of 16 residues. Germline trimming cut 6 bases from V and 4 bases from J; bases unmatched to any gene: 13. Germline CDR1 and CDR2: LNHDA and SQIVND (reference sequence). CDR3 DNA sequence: TGTGCCAGTAGGGGCCCGGGACAGGACGTCTTCTATGGCTACACCTTC. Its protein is CASRGPGQDVFYGYTF.

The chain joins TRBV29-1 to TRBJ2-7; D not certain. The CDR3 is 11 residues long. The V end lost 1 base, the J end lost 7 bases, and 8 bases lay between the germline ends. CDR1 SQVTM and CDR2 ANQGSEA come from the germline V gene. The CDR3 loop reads CSVEGGWEQYF. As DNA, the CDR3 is TGCAGCGTTGAAGGGGGATGGGAGCAGTACTTC.

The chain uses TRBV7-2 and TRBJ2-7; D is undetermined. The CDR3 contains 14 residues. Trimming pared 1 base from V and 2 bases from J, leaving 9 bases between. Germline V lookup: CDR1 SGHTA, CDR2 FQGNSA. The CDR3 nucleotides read TGTGCCAGCAGCTTAGTACAGCTTACCTACGAGCAGTACTTC. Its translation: CASSLVQLTYEQYF.

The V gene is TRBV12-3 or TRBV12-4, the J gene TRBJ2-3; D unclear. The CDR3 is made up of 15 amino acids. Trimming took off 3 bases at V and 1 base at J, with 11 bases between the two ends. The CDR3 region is CASSFGYGGTDTQYF. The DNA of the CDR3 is TGTGCCAGCAGTTTCGGATATGGGGGCACAGATACGCAGTATTTT.

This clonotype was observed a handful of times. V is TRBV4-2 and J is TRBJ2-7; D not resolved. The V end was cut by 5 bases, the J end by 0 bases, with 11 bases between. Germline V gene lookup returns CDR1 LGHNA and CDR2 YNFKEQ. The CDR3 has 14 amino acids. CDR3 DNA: TGTGCCAGCAGCTTGGCGGTAAACTCCTACGAGCAGTACTTC. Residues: CASSLAVNSYEQYF.

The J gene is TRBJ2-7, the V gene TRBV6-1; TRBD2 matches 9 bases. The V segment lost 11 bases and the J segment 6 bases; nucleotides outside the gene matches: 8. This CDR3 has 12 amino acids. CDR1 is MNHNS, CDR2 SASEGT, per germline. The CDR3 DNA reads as TGTGCCGTAGCCGGGACTAGCATCGAGCAGTACTTC. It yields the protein CAVAGTSIEQYF.

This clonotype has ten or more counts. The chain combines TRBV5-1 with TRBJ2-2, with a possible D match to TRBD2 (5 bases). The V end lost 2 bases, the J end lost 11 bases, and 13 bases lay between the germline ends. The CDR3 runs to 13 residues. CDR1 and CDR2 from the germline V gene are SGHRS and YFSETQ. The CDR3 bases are TGCGCCAGCAGCTTCGAGGGCGGCGGTGAGCTGTTTTTT. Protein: CASSFEGGGELFF.

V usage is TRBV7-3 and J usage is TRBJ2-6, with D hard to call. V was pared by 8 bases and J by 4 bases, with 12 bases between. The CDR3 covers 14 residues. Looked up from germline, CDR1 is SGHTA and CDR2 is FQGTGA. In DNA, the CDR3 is TGTGCCAGCGCCCCCACGTCAGGGGCCAACGTCCTGACTTTC. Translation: CASAPTSGANVLTF.

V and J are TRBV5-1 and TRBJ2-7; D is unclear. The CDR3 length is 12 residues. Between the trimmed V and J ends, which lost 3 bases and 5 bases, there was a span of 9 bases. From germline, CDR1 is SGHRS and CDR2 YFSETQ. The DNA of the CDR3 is TGCGCCAGCAGCTCCTCCGACCACGAGCAGTACTTC. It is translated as CASSSSDHEQYF.

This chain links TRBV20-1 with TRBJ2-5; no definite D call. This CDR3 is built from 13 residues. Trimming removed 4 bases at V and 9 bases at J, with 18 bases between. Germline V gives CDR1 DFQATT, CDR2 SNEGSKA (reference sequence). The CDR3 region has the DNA TGCAGTGCTACTCTCTCCCGACTCGTGGCCCAGTACTTC. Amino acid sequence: CSATLSRLVAQYF.

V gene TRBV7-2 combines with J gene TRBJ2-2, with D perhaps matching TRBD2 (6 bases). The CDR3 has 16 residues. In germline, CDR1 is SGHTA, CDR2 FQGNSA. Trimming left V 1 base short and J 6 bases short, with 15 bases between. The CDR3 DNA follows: TGTGCCAGCAGCTTAGGAGGCGGGACGCTCCCCGGGGAGCTGTTTTTT. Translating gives CASSLGGGTLPGELFF.

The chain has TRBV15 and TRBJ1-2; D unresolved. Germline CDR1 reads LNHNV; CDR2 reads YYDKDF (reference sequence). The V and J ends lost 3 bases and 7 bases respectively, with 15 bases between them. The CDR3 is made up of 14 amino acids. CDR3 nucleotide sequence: TGTGCCACCAGCAGGTACAGACCGTCCCCTGGCTACACCTTC. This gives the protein CATSRYRPSPGYTF.

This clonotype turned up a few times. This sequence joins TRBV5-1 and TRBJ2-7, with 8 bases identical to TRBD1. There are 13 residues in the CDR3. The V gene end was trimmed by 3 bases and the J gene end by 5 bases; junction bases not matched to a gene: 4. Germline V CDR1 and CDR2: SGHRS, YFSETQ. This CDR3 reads CASSWTGFHEQYF. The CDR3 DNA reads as TGCGCCAGCAGCTGGACAGGGTTTCACGAGCAGTACTTC.

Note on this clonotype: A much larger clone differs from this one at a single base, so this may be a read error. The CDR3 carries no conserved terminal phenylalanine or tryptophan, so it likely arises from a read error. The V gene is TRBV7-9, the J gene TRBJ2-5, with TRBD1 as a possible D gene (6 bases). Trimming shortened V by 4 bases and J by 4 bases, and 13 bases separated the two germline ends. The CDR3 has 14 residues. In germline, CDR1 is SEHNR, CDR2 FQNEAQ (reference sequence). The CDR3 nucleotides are TGTGCCAGCAGCTCGCAACAGGGAAGAGAGACCCAGTACCTC. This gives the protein CASSSQQGRETQYL.

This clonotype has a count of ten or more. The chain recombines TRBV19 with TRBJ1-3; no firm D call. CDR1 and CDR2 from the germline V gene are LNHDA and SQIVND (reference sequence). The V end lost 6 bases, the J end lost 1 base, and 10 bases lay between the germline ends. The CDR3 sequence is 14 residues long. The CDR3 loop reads CASRLAGSGNTIYF. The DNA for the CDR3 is TGTGCCAGTAGACTGGCGGGTTCTGGAAACACCATATATTTT.

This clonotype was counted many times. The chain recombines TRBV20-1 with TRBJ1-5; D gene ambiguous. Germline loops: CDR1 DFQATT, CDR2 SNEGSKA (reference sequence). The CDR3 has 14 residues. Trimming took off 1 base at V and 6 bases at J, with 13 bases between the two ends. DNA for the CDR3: TGCAGTGCTAGAGCGGGAGGCACGGGTCAGCCCCAGCATTTT. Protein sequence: CSARAGGTGQPQHF.

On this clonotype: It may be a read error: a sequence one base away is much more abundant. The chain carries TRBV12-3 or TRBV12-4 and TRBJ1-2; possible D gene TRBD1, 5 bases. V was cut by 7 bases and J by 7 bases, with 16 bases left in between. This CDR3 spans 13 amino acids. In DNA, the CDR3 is TGTGCCAGCACCAGGGACCGCTACTGTGGCTACACCTTC. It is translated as CASTRDRYCGYTF.

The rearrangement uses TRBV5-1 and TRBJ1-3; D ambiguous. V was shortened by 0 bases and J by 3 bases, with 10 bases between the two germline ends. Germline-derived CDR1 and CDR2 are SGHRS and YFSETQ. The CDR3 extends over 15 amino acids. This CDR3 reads CASSLDDLGGNTIYF. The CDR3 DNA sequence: TGCGCCAGCAGCTTGGATGATCTGGGTGGAAACACCATATATTTT.

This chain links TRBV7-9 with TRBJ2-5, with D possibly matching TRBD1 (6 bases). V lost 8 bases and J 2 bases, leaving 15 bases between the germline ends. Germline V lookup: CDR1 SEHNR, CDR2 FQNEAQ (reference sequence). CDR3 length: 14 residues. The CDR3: CASSPGVSQETQYF. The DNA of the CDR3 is TGTGCCAGCTCACCAGGGGTCAGTCAAGAGACCCAGTACTTC.

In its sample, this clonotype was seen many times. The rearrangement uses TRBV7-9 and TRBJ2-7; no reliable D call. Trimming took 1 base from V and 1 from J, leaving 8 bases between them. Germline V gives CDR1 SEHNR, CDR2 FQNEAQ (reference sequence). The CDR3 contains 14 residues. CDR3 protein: CASSLGLGSYEQYF. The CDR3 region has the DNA TGTGCCAGCAGCTTAGGGCTAGGTTCCTACGAGCAGTACTTC.

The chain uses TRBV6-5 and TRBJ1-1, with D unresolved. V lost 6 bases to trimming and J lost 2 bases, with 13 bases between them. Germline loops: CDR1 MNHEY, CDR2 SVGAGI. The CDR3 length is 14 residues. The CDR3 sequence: CASRFPGANTEAFF. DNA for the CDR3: TGTGCCAGCAGGTTCCCAGGAGCAAACACTGAAGCTTTCTTT.

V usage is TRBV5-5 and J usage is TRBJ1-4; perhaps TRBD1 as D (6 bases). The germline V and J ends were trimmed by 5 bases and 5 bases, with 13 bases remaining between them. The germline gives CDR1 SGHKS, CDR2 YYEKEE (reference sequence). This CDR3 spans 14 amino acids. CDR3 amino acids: CASSEDSPNEKLFF. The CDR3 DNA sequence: TGTGCCAGCAGTGAGGACAGCCCGAATGAAAAACTGTTTTTT.

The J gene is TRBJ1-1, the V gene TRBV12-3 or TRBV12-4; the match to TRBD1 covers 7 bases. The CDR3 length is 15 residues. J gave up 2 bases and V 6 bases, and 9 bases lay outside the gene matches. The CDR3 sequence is CASSHTGDSNTEAFF. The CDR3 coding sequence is TGTGCCAGCAGCCATACAGGGGACAGTAACACTGAAGCTTTCTTT.